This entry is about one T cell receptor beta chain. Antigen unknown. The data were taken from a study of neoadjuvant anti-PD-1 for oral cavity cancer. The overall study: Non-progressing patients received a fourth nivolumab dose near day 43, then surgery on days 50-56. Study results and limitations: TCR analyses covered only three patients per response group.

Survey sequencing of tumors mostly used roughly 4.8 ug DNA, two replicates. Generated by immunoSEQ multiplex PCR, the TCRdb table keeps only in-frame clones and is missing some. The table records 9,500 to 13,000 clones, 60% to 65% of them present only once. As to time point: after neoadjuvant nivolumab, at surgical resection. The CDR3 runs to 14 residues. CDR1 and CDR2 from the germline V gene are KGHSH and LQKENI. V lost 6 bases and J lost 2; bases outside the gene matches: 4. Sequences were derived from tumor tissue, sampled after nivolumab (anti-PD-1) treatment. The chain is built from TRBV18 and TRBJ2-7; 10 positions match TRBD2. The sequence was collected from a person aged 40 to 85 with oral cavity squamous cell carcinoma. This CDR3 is CASSSSGGAYEQYF. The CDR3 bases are TGTGCCAGCTCTTCGAGCGGGGGGGCCTACGAGCAGTACTTC.